The clone carrying this T cell receptor beta chain appeared once. The antigen is not known. The CDR3 consists of 11 residues. CDR1 and CDR2 (germline): SNHLY, FYNNEI. The V and J ends lost 6 bases and 7 bases respectively, with 9 bases between them. Newly diagnosed hyperthyroidism patients aged 18 to 65 years had disease lasting under 2 months. Exclusion criteria comprised uncontrolled infection, other autoimmune disease, pregnancy or lactation. This record belongs to a study of T cells in Graves' hyperthyroidism and ophthalmopathy. Researchers took RNA transcripts and amplified the TCR beta CDR3 regions from them. With the HTBI primer set, the TCR CDR3 went through a first round of RT-PCR. A single record per CDR3 protein comes from TCRdb applying MiXCR to the multiplex PCR reads. Among nearly 750,000 distinct CDR3 sequences listed, under 45% were seen once. Study-level results: Researchers report that a 13 V-J model separated ophthalmopathy from stable hyperthyroidism.

This rearrangement joins TRBV2 to TRBJ1-2; D call uncertain. Sequencing used blood. The receptor was isolated from a woman aged 40 to 50 with Graves' hyperthyroidism. The CDR3: CASSATTGYTF. The CDR3 region has the DNA TGTGCCAGCAGCGCCACGACTGGCTACACCTTC.